The sequence of this T cell receptor beta chain was determined in a study of T-cell memory formation after mild COVID-19. One entry per CDR3 protein, called by TCRdb with MiXCR from the 5' RACE reads. This sample has about 160,000 distinct CDR3 sequences; 25% to 40% occur once, and the top ten carry more than 10%. Germline V lookup: CDR1 SGHTA, CDR2 FQGNSA. CDR3 length: 12 residues. V was clipped by 4 bases and J by 3 bases, with 5 bases between them. This clonotype was counted ten times or more. The chain recombines TRBV7-2 with TRBJ2-3, with D uncertain. The clonotype originates from an adult woman who had mild COVID-19 (a few samples of this study predate the infection). Cell type and time point are not known. The specimen was PBMCs or a T cell subset sorted from them (not recorded which). CDR3 coding DNA: TGTGCCAGCAGCTCAAGGACAGATACGCAGTATTTT. Its protein is CASSSRTDTQYF.